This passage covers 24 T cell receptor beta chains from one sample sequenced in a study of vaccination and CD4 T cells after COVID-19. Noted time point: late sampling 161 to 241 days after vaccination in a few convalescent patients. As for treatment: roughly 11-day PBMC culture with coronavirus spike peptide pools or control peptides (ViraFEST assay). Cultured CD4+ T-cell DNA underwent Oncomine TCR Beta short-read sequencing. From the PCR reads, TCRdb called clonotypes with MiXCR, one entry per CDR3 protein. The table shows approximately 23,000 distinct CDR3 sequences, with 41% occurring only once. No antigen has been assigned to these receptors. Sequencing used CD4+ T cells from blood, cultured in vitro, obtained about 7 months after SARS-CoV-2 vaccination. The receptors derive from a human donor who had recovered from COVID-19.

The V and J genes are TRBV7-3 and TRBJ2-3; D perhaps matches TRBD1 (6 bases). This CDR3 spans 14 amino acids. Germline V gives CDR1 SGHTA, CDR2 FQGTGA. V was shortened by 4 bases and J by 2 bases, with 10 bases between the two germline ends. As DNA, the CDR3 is TGTGCCAGCAGCTACGGACAGCTCACAGATACGCAGTATTTT. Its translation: CASSYGQLTDTQYF.

For the CDR3, the DNA is TGTGCCAGCAGCCCAGGGACAGCATCCAACTACAATGAGCAGTTCTTC. The encoded protein is CASSPGTASNYNEQFF. This sequence joins TRBV7-2 and TRBJ2-1; 7 nucleotides match TRBD1. The CDR3 is made up of 16 amino acids. Unmatched junction bases numbered 10, after V lost 5 bases and J lost 3 bases. Germline values: CDR1 SGHTA, CDR2 FQGNSA.

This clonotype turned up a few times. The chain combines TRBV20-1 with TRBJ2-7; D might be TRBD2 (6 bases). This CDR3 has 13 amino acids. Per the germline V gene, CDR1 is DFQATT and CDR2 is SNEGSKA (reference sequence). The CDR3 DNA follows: TGCAGCGCGAGCCGGGACTTAAACTACGAGCAGTACTTC. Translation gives CSASRDLNYEQYF.

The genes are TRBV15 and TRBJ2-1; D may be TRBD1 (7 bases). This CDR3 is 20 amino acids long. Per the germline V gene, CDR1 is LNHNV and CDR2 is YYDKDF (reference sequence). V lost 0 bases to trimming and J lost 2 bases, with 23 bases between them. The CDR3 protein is CATSRDPFRGEYTPYNEQFF. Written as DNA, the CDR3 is TGTGCCACCAGCAGAGATCCTTTCAGGGGGGAGTACACTCCCTACAATGAGCAGTTCTTC.

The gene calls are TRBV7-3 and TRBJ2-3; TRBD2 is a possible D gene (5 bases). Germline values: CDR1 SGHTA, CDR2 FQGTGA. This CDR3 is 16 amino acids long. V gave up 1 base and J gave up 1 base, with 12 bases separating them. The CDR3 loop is CASSLRLAGRTDTQYF. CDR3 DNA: TGTGCCAGCAGCTTAAGGCTTGCGGGCCGCACAGATACGCAGTATTTT.

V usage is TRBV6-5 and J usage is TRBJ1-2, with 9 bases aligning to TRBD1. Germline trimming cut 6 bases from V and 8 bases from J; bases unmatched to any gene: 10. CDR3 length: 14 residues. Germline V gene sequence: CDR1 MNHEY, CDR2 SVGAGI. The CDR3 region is CASRLLQGAGGYTF. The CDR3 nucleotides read TGTGCCAGCAGATTACTACAGGGGGCGGGCGGCTACACCTTC.

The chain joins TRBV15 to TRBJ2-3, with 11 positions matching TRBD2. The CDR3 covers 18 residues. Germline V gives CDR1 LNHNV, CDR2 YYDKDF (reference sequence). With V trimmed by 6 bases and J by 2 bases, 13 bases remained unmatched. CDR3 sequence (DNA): TGTGCCACCAGGGACCGGAGAACGGGACTAGCGGACACAGATACGCAGTATTTT. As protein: CATRDRRTGLADTDTQYF.

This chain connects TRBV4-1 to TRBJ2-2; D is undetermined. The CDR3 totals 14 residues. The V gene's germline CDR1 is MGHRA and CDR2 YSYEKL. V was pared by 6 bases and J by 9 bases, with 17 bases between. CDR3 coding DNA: TGCGCCAGCAGAGGGCTGGGTCGATCTTGGGAGCTGTTTTTT. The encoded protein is CASRGLGRSWELFF.

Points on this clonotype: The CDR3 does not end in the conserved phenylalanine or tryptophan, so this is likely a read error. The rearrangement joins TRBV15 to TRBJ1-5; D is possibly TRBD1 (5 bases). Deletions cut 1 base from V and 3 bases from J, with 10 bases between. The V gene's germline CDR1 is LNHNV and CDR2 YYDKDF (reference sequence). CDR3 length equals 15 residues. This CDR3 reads CATSRGDLLNQPQHS. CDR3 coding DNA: TGTGCCACCAGCAGAGGGGACTTACTCAATCAGCCCCAGCATTCT.

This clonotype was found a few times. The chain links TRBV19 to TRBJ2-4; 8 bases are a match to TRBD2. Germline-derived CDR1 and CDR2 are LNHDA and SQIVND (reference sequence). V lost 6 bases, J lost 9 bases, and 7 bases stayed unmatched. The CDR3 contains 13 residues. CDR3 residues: CASSEGLDGIQYF. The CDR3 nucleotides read TGTGCCAGTAGCGAGGGACTAGATGGCATTCAGTACTTC.

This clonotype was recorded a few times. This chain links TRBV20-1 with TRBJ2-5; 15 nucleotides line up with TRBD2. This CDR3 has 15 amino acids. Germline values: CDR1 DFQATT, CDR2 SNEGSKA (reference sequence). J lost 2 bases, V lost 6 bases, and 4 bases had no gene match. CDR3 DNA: TGCAGTGCGTGGACTAGCGGGAGGGAGCAAGAGACCCAGTACTTC. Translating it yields CSAWTSGREQETQYF.

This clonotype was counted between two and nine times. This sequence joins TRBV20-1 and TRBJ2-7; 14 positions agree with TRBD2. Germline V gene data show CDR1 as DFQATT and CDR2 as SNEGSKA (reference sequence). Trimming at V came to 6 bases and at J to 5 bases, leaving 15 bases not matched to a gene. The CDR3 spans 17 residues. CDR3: CSAEGGTSGSSGDEQYF. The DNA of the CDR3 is TGCAGTGCCGAAGGGGGGACTAGCGGGAGTAGTGGGGACGAGCAGTACTTC.

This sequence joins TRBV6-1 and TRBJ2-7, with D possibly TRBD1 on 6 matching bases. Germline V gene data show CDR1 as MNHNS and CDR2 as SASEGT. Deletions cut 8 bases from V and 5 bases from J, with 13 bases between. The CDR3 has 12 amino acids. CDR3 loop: CASRAGAHEQYF. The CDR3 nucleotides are TGTGCCAGCCGGGCAGGGGCGCACGAGCAGTACTTC.

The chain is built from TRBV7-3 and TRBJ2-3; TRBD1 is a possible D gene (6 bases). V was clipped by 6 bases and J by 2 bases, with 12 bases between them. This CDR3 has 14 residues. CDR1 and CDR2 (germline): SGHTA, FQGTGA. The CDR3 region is CASSEGVSTDTQYF. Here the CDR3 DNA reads TGTGCCAGCAGTGAGGGGGTTTCCACAGATACGCAGTATTTT.

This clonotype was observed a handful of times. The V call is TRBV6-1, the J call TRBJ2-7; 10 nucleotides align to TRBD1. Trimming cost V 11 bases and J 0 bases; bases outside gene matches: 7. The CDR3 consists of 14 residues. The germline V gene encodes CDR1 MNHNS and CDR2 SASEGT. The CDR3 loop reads CALTTGGASYEQYF. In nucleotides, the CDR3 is TGTGCCCTAACGACAGGGGGCGCCTCCTACGAGCAGTACTTC.

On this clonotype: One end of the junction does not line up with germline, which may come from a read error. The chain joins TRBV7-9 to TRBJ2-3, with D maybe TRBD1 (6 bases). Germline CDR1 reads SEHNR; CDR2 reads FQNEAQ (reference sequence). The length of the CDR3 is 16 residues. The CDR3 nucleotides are TGTGCCGGCAGCCTCCGGGTTGAGGGGGGCACAGATACGCAGTATTTT. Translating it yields CAGSLRVEGGTDTQYF.

In DNA, the CDR3 is TGTGCCAGCAGCTTAACTCTAGCGGGACTGGGGAATGAGCAGTTCTTC. Translating gives CASSLTLAGLGNEQFF. The chain joins TRBV7-8 to TRBJ2-1; 9 bases are a match to TRBD2. The CDR3 has 16 residues. The ends lost 2 bases at V and 7 bases at J; junction bases unmatched: 9. Germline V gene data show CDR1 as SGHVS and CDR2 as FQNEAQ.

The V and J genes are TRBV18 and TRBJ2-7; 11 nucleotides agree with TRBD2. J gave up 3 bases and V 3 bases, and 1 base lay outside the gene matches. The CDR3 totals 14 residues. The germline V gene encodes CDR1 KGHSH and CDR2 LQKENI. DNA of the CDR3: TGTGCCAGCTCACCCGGGACTAGCGGCTACGAGCAGTACTTC. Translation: CASSPGTSGYEQYF.

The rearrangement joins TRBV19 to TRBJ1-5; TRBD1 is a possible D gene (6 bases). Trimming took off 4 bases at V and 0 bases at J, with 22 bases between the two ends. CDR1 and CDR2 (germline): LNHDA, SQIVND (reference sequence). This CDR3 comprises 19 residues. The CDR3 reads CASSKRQGLPNYSNQPQHF. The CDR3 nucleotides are TGTGCCAGTAGTAAACGGCAGGGGCTACCCAATTATAGCAATCAGCCCCAGCATTTT.

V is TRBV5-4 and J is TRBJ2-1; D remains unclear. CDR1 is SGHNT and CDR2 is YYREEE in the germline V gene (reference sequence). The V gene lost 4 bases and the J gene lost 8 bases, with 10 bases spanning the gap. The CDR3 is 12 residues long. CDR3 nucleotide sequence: TGTGCCAGCAGCCCAACGAGCGATGAGCAGTTCTTC. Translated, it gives CASSPTSDEQFF.

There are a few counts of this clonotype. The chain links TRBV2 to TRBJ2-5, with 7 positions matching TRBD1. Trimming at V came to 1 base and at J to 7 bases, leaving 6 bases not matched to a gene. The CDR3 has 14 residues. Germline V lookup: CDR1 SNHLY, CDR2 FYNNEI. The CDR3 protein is CASSEGDRVGTQYF. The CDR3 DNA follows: TGTGCCAGCAGTGAAGGAGACAGGGTCGGGACCCAGTACTTC.

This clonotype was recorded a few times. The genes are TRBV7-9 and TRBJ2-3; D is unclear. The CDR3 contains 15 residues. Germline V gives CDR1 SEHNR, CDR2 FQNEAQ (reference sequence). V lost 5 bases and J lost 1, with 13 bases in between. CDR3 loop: CASSRRDSGTDTQYF. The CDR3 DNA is TGTGCCAGCAGCCGACGCGATTCGGGCACAGATACGCAGTATTTT.

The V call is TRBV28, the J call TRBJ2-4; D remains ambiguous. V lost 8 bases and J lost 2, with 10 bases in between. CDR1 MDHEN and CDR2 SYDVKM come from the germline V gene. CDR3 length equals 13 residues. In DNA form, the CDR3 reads TGTGCCAGCTCCGCCCCACCCAAAAACATTCAGTACTTC. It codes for CASSAPPKNIQYF.

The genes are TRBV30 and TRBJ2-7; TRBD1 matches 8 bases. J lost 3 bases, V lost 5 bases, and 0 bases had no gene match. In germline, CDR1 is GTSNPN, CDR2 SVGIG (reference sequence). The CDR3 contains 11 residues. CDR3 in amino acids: CAWGQGYEQYF. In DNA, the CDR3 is TGTGCCTGGGGACAGGGCTACGAGCAGTACTTC.